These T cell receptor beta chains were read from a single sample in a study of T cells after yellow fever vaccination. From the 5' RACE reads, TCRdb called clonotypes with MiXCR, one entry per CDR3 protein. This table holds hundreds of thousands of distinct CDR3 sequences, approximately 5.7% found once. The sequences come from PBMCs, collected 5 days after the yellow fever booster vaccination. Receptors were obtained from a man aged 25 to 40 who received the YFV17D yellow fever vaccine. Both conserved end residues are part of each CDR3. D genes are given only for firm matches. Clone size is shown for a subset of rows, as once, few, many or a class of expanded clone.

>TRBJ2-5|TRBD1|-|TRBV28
TGTGCCAGCAAATGGCAGGGGGACGAGACCCAGTACTTC
CASKWQGDETQYF
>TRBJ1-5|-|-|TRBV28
TGTGCCAGCAGTTTAGAGGGGCAGCCCCAGCATTTT
CASSLEGQPQHF
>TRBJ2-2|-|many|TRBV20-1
TGCAGTGCTTCACAGGGAAACACCGGGGAGCTGTTTTTT
CSASQGNTGELFF
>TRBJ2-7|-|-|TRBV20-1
TGCAGTGCTAGTAGCCGGGCCGGGAAGGACGGAAGAATCTCCTACGAGCAGTACTTC
CSASSRAGKDGRISYEQYF
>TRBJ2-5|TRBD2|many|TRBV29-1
TGCAGCGGGTATCGGGGAGGGGAGACCCAGTACTTC
CSGYRGGETQYF
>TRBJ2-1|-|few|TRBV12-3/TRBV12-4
TGTGCCAGCGGGTTCAATGAGCAGTTCTTC
CASGFNEQFF
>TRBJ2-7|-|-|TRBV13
TGTGCCAGCAGCCTGGTACAGACTCCCTACGAGCAGTACTTC
CASSLVQTPYEQYF
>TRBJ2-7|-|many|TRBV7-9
TGTGCCAGCAGTGGGAAGCTTACCTACGAGCAGTACTTC
CASSGKLTYEQYF
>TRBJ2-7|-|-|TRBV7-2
TGTGCCAGCAGTTTGGAAGGGACCCCAGCTTTCTACGAGCAGTACTTC
CASSLEGTPAFYEQYF
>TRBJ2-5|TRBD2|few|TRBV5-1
TGCGCCAGCAGCTTGGTTTCCGCGGGAGGAGAGACCCAGTACTTC
CASSLVSAGGETQYF
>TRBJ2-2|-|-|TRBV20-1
TGCAGTGCTCTTAGGGGCGGTCGCGCCGGGGAGCTGTTTTTT
CSALRGGRAGELFF
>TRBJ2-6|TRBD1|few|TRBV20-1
TGCAGTGCTAGTAACGGACAGGGGCTGGCTGGGGCCAACGTCCTGACTTTC
CSASNGQGLAGANVLTF
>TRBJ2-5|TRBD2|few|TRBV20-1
TGCAGTGCTAGAGGTACTAGCGGCCAAGAGACCCAGTACTTC
CSARGTSGQETQYF
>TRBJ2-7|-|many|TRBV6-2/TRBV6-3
TGTGCCAGCATCCCGGACGGATCGTTACGAGCGCAGTACTTC
CASIPDGSLRAQYF
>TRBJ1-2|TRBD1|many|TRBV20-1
TGCAGTGCCCTCGACAGGGCCAGTCTTGGCTACACCTTC
CSALDRASLGYTF
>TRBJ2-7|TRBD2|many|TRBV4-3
TGTGCCAGCAGTCAGGGACTAGCGGGAGGATACGAGCAGTACTTC
CASSQGLAGGYEQYF
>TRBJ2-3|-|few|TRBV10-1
TGCGCCAGCAGTGACGGACATAGCACAGATACGCAGTATTTT
CASSDGHSTDTQYF
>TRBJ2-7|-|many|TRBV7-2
TGTGCCAGCAGCATCAGGGATTTCTACGAGCAGTACTTC
CASSIRDFYEQYF
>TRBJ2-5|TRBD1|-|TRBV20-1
TGCAGTGCTAGAGGCGCGCGGACAGGGCTTGAGACCCAGTACTTC
CSARGARTGLETQYF
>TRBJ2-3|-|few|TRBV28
TGTGCCAGCAGTTCCAATACTGGAGCCGGCACAGATACGCAGTATTTT
CASSSNTGAGTDTQYF
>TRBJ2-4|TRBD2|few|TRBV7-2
TGTGCCAGCAGCTTAGCCGGGAGGGCTCCCATGGGCAAAAACATTCAGTACTTC
CASSLAGRAPMGKNIQYF
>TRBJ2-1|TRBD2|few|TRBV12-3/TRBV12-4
TGTGCCAGCAGGCCCTTTAGCGGGAGGGCCGGGAATGAGCAGTTCTTC
CASRPFSGRAGNEQFF
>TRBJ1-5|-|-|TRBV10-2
TGCGCCAGCATGGGAATGGGTAATCAGCCCCAGCATTTT
CASMGMGNQPQHF
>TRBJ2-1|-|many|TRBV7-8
TGTGCCAGCAGCTCCCAGAGCGAGGGCTCCTACAATGAGCAGTTCTTC
CASSSQSEGSYNEQFF
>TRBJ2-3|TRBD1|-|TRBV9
TGTGCCAGCAGCCAATTACAGGGGGCGGGAGATACGCAGTATTTT
CASSQLQGAGDTQYF
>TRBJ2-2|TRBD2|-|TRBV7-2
TGTGCCAGCAGCTTAGGTCGAGCGGGAGACACCGGGGAGCTGTTTTTT
CASSLGRAGDTGELFF
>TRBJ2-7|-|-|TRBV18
TGTGCCAGCTCATCCTCGGTCTACGAGCAGTACTTC
CASSSSVYEQYF